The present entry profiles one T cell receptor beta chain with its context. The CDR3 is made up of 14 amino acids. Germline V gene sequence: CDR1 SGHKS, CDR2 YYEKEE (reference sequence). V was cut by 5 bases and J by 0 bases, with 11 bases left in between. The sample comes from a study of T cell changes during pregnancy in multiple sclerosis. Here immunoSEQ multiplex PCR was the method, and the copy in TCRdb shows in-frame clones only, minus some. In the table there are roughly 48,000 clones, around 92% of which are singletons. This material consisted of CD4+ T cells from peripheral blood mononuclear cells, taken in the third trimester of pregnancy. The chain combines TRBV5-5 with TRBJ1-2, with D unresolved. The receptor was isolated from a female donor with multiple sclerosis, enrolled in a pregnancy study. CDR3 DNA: TGTGCCAGCAGGGCTGCGGGTCCTAACTATGGCTACACCTTC. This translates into CASRAAGPNYGYTF.